This TCR beta chain came from a study of T cell responses to AZD1222 COVID-19 vaccine. Overall study findings and caveats: The peak T cell response came first, and repertoires were sampled only after it. Baseline serology detected seropositivity in only a handful of AZD1222 recipients.

This clone was detected only a few times. The antigen remains undetermined. The V and J ends lost 4 bases and 0 bases respectively, with 19 bases between them. The CDR3 contains 18 residues. Germline assignment: CDR1 MNHNS and CDR2 SASEGT. The repertoire was sequenced with immunoSEQ multiplex PCR; TCRdb's copy has only in-frame clones and lacks some. The sample records 110,000 to 150,000 clones, 80% to 90% being singletons. The chain joins TRBV6-1 to TRBJ2-1; no reliable D call. Material: peripheral blood, obtained on day 0 of AZD1222 vaccination. This receptor was obtained from an adult in good health. The CDR3 DNA is TGTGCCAGCAGTGGGCGTTTTCTGGGCTCGAGCTCCTACAATGAGCAGTTCTTC. Its protein is CASSGRFLGSSSYNEQFF.